This paragraph reports one T cell receptor (beta chain). It has no known antigen specificity. Base-call qualities are not available, and no considerably larger clone is one nucleotide away. The germline V gene yields MNHEY for CDR1 and SVGAGI for CDR2. The CDR3 starts with the cysteine, ends with the phenylalanine, and has 15 residues. Of the read, only the CDR3 DNA is kept; its 45 bases are in frame from base 1. Unmatched junction bases come to 4, with V trimmed by 2 bases and J by 3 bases. This sample is part of a study of blood T cell repertoires in COVID-19 (dated by TCRdb to 2019 to 2021). In the study overall: The collaborator samples originated in the United States, Italy and Spain and spanned the acute and convalescent phases of COVID-19. Samples were obtained from the ongoing ImmuneRACE study (first 160 participants) and from about 1,300 subjects provided by 6 global collaborators. Deeply sampled blood TCRbeta repertoires from subjects exposed to, actively infected with, or recovered from COVID-19 were included in the dataset. Sample metadata almost always included a de-identified subject ID, COVID-19 status, age in years and sex. Where HLA class I and class II types were available, the types were taken from metadata supplied by the sample provider, not from assay-based typing. The prospective study material was composed of cDNA or gDNA derived from T cells, B-cell-depleted T cells, or PBMCs. The repertoires were made available in a free public database intended to serve as a resource for research on the immune response to SARS-CoV-2. Broad study findings and their caveats: The amount of clinical and demographic metadata varied by source and participant and was provided uncurated.

TCRbeta CDR3 regions were amplified from genomic DNA using the immunoSEQ Assay, a bias-controlled multiplex PCR. From the authors' description of their analysis: The number of nucleated cells in each sample was estimated by amplification of reference gene primers within the assay. To quantify the absolute abundance of each unique TCRbeta CDR3 rearrangement, sequence reads were collapsed and filtered. Productive Simpson clonality was computed per sample as the square root of Simpson's diversity index over productive rearrangements. Imported from immuneACCESS, the table was reduced by TCRdb to in-frame sequences with V and J called. These copies leave out some clones; in studies compared against another copy, an unresolved V gene accounts for under half, and the cause of the remainder is not known. V and J calls and clone size are those listed in that table; D and trimming were worked out from the DNA. Recorded for this sample are 150,000 to 200,000 clones; 81% of them occurred a single time. Jointly, the top ten make up around 10% of the sample.

One collaborating source in Seattle enrolled patients while the patients were actively infected and followed the patients over time throughout the course of disease. Each collaborating institution followed its own protocols to collect whole blood in K2EDTA tubes. For TCRbeta analysis, collaborator samples were shipped as frozen whole blood, as isolated PBMCs, or as DNA extracted from either sample type. The chain links TRBV6-5 with TRBJ1-2; the junction holds 9 bases that match TRBD1. The sequencing sample was made of peripheral blood. The TCR originated in an elderly woman with COVID-19, enrolled during active disease. DNA sequence: TGTGCCAGCAGTTACCTGACAGGGGGGGACTATGGCTACACCTTC. This encodes CASSYLTGGDYGYTF.